This T cell receptor (beta chain) was sequenced for a study of response to subunit inactivated influenza vaccine. This clonotype was observed many times. Looked up from germline, CDR1 is LGHNA and CDR2 is YNFKEQ. Trimming removed 1 base at V and 7 bases at J, with 14 bases between. The CDR3 contains 14 residues. MiXCR, applied by TCRdb to the RT-PCR reads, yields one record per CDR3 protein. The table lists over 150,000 distinct CDR3 sequences, roughly 11% of them singletons. Source: non-naive T cells sorted from PBMCs, taken 45 days after vaccination. The chain couples TRBV4-2 to TRBJ2-7, with D possibly TRBD2 on 6 matching bases. The TCR was taken from a man over 45 who received an inactivated influenza vaccine. The CDR3 here is CASSQVGVRGEQYF. The CDR3 nucleotides are TGTGCCAGCAGCCAAGTAGGCGTACGGGGGGAGCAGTACTTC.